This TCR beta chain was captured by sequencing in a study of T cells in Graves' hyperthyroidism and ophthalmopathy. Broader study findings: Model-based prediction identified ophthalmopathy a median approximately 6 months prior to its onset.

A few counts support this clonotype. Its antigen remains unknown. If no ophthalmopathy progression occurred within 18 months, Graves' hyperthyroidism was stable. Out of about 10 ml of fresh peripheral blood came the PBMCs. The TCR beta CDR3 regions underwent amplification using RNA transcripts as the source. The HTBI primer set drove a first-round RT-PCR of the TCR CDR3. TCRdb fed the multiplex PCR reads into MiXCR, producing one record per CDR3 protein. The profile shows a few hundred thousand distinct CDR3 sequences, more than 12% of them singletons. The V gene end was trimmed by 6 bases and the J gene end by 5 bases; junction bases not matched to a gene: 15. The CDR3 contains 17 residues. CDR1 DFQATT and CDR2 SNEGSKA come from the germline V gene (reference sequence).

This TCR was sampled from a woman in her thirties with Graves' hyperthyroidism. The sequenced sample consisted of blood. This sequence joins TRBV20-1 and TRBJ2-5; 13 bases line up with TRBD2. CDR3 DNA: TGCAGTGCCCGAGGGCTACTAGCGGGAGGGCCGGGGGAGACCCAGTACTTC. It yields the protein CSARGLLAGGPGETQYF.